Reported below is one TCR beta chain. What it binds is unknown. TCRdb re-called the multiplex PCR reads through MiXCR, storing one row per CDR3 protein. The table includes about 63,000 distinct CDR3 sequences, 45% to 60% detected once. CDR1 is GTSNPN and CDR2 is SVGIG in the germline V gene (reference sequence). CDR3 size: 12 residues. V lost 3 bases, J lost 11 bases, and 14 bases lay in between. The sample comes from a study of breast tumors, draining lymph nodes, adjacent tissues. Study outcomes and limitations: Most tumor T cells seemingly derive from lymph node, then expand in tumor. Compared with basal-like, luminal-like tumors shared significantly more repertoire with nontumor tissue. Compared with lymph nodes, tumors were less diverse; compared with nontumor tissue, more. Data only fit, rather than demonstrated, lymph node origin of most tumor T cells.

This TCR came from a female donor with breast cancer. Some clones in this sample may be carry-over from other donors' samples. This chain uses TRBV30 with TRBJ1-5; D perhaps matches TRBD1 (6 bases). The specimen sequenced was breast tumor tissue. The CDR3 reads CAWSRGQETQHF. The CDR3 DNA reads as TGTGCCTGGAGCAGGGGCCAAGAGACCCAGCATTTT. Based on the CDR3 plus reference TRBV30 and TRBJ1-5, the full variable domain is SQTIHQWPATLVQPVGSPLSLECTVEGTSNPNLYWYRQAAGRGLQLLFYSVGIGQISSEVPQNLSASRPQDRQFILSSKKLLLSDSGFYLCAWSRGQETQHFGDGTRLSIL.